This T cell receptor (beta chain) came from a study of cytomegalovirus exposure and HLA in healthy donors. As for the study in general: Earlier, some 180 million T cells were analyzed, and approximately 110 million unique TCR beta sequences were found among them. Genotyping of 430 or so donors showed that 65% to 90% belonged to the Caucasian-associated ancestry cluster.

Study observations and caveats: Analyses of presence and absence presupposed an approximately uniform sequencing depth across donors.

The PCR used 60 Vbeta and 13 Jbeta primers. TCRdb's table, derived via immunoSEQ multiplex PCR, lists solely in-frame clones and lacks some. The sample consists of approximately 130,000 clones, around 83% of them appearing once. About this clone itself: Its antigen is currently unknown.

The CDR3 covers 10 residues. Looked up from germline, CDR1 is SQVTM and CDR2 is ANQGSEA. V shed 7 bases and J shed 4 bases, with 7 bases lying between them. The receptor comes from a woman between 25 and 40 years old in good health and CMV-seropositive. The sequenced material came from PBMCs. V is TRBV29-1 and J is TRBJ1-1, with D hard to call. The CDR3 sequence is CSARSTEAFF. The CDR3 DNA reads as TGCAGCGCACGTAGCACTGAAGCTTTCTTT.